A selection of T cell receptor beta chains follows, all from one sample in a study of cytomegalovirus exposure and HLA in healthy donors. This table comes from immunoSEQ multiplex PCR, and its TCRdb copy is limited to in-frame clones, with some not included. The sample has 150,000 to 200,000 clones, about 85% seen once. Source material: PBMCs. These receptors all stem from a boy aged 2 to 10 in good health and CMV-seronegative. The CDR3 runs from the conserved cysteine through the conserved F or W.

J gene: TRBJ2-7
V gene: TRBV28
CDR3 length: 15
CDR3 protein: CASSTGSLDAYEQYF

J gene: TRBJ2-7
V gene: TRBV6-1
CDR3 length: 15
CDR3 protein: CASSEVGGRIYEQYF

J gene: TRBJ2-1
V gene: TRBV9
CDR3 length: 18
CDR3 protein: CASSVGTSGGAWGNEQFF

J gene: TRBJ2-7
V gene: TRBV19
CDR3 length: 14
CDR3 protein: CASSTGGAPYEQYF

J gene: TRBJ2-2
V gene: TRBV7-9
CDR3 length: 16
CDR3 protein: CASSLTPRQNTGELFF

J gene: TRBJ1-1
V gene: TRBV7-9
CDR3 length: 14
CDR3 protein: CASSLVGTVGEAFF

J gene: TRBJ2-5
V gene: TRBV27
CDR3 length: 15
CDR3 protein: CASSPWTGALETQYF

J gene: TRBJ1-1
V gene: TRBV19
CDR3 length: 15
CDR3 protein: CASRRRTGTNTEAFF

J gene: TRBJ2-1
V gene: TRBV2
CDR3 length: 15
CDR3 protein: CASSSDRGSYNEQFF

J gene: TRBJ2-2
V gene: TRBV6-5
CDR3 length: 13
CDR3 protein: CASGRKAAGELFF

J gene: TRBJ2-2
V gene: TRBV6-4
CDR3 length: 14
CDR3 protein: CASKAGENTGELFF

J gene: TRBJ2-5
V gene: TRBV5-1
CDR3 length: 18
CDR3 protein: CASSQRRTSGGTQETQYF

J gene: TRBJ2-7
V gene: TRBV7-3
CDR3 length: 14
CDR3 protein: CASSSNGRAYEQYF

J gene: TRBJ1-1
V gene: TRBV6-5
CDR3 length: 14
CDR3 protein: CASSRRGRGTEAFF

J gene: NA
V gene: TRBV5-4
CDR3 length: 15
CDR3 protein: CASSAHRGQGYEQYF

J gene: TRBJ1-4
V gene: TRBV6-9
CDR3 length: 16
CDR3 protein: CASSPTRDRVREKLFF